These 21 T cell receptor beta chains share one sample of origin, sequenced in a study of CD8+ T cells in alopecia areata. RNA extraction was followed by reverse transcription into cDNA, which acted as the sequencing template. The repertoire was sequenced with immunoSEQ multiplex PCR; TCRdb's copy has only in-frame clones and lacks some. The sample shows approximately 120,000 clones, over 60% of them seen only once. As to treatment: oral pan-JAK inhibitor, 5-10 mg twice daily. The input for sequencing was CD4+ T cells sorted from blood, taken at week 4, from a patient treated with tofacitinib. These receptor sequences come from a human donor with alopecia areata.

This clone has more than one count but fewer than ten. The J gene is TRBJ2-5, the V gene TRBV30, with 12 bases fitting TRBD1. V shed 1 base and J 4 bases; nucleotides not matched to a gene: 16. The CDR3 has 19 amino acids. Germline V lookup: CDR1 GTSNPN, CDR2 SVGIG (reference sequence). The CDR3 region has the DNA TGTGCCTGGAGTGGGGGGACAGGGGGCACTGATGGCTTTGGAGAGACCCAGTACTTC. Its translation is CAWSGGTGGTDGFGETQYF. Looking up the rest from reference TRBV30 and TRBJ2-5 gives the full variable domain: SQTIHQWPATLVQPVGSPLSLECTVEGTSNPNLYWYRQAAGRGLQLLFYSVGIGQISSEVPQNLSASRPQDRQFILSSKKLLLSDSGFYLCAWSGGTGGTDGFGETQYFGPGTRLLVL.

The V and J genes are TRBV25-1 and TRBJ1-2, with D unclear. Per the germline V gene, CDR1 is MGHDK and CDR2 is SYGVNS. V was trimmed by 4 bases and J by 2 bases, leaving 8 bases between them. This CDR3 has 13 amino acids. The CDR3 sequence is CASSVTLNYGYTF. In nucleotides, the CDR3 is TGTGCCAGCAGTGTGACCTTAAACTATGGCTACACCTTC.

This rearrangement joins TRBV5-6 to TRBJ1-1, with unresolved D. Between the trimmed V and J ends, which lost 2 bases and 0 bases, there was a span of 8 bases. Germline CDR1 is SGHDT and CDR2 is YYEEEE. The CDR3 extends over 14 amino acids. CDR3 residues: CASSFTPVNTEAFF. Written as DNA, the CDR3 is TGTGCCAGCAGCTTTACGCCGGTGAACACTGAAGCTTTCTTT.

This sequence joins TRBV29-1 and TRBJ1-2; no firm D call. The CDR3 has 14 residues. With 3 bases removed from V and 1 base from J, the gap between germline ends came to 12 bases. Germline V gene sequence: CDR1 SQVTM, CDR2 ANQGSEA. The chain's CDR3 is CSVDSVGYNYGYTF. The CDR3 nucleotides read TGCAGCGTTGATTCCGTCGGGTATAACTATGGCTACACCTTC.

A single count supports this clone. The chain combines TRBV6-1 with TRBJ2-1, with D perhaps TRBD1 (5 bases). CDR1 MNHNS and CDR2 SASEGT come from the germline V gene. The CDR3 is 14 amino acids. Trimming removed 6 bases from V and 0 bases from J, with 9 bases in between. In nucleotides, the CDR3 is TGTGCCAGCAGAGGGCAGGGCTCCTACAATGAGCAGTTCTTC. The encoded protein is CASRGQGSYNEQFF.

The rearrangement uses TRBV29-1 and TRBJ1-1, with a weak D call TRBD1 (5 bases). The germline V and J ends were trimmed by 1 base and 3 bases, with 12 bases remaining between them. CDR1 is SQVTM and CDR2 is ANQGSEA in the germline V gene. This CDR3 spans 14 amino acids. DNA for the CDR3: TGCAGCGTTGAAGGTCCCCGGGACTACACTGAAGCTTTCTTT. Translating it yields CSVEGPRDYTEAFF.

The V call is TRBV6-5, the J call TRBJ1-3; maybe TRBD1 (6 bases). Between the trimmed V and J ends, which lost 2 bases and 4 bases, there was a span of 12 bases. This CDR3 comprises 15 residues. Germline V gene data show CDR1 as MNHEY and CDR2 as SVGAGI. The CDR3 sequence: CASSYRGAEGNTIYF. CDR3 sequence (DNA): TGTGCCAGCAGTTACCGGGGGGCAGAAGGAAACACCATATATTTT.

This chain links TRBV21-1 with TRBJ2-5; TRBD2 is the table's D call and was not checked against the DNA. TRBV21-1 is shown as a pseudogene. This CDR3 contains 15 residues. CDR3 residues: CASSPTTWVQETQYF. CDR3 coding DNA: TGTGCCAGCAGTCCGACTACCTGGGTCCAAGAGACCCAGTACTTC.

This clone occurred once. V usage is TRBV4-1 and J usage is TRBJ2-3; no definite D call. This CDR3 is 14 amino acids long. Trimming left V 0 bases short and J 3 bases short, with 7 bases between. The germline CDR1 and CDR2 sequences are MGHRA and YSYEKL. DNA for the CDR3: TGCGCCAGCAGCCAAGATCTACGGACAGATACGCAGTATTTT. Translation gives CASSQDLRTDTQYF.

This clone was detected a few times. This chain connects TRBV4-3 to TRBJ2-3; 12 bases are a match to TRBD2. Germline assignment: CDR1 LGHNA and CDR2 YSLEER. This CDR3 is built from 17 residues. Unmatched junction bases numbered 7, after V lost 0 bases and J lost 6 bases. As DNA, the CDR3 is TGCGCCAGCAGCCAAGATTCTAGCGGGGGGGCGTACGATACGCAGTATTTT. This translates into CASSQDSSGGAYDTQYF.

This sequence joins TRBV30 and TRBJ2-1; D might be TRBD2 (5 bases). With 2 bases removed from V and 4 bases from J, the gap between germline ends came to 9 bases. CDR1 and CDR2 (germline): GTSNPN, SVGIG (reference sequence). The CDR3 totals 13 residues. The CDR3: CAWSLSGYNEQFF. The DNA of the CDR3 is TGTGCCTGGAGTCTCTCGGGGTACAATGAGCAGTTCTTC. The full variable domain, in which reference TRBV30 and TRBJ2-1 provide the parts outside the CDR3, is SQTIHQWPATLVQPVGSPLSLECTVEGTSNPNLYWYRQAAGRGLQLLFYSVGIGQISSEVPQNLSASRPQDRQFILSSKKLLLSDSGFYLCAWSLSGYNEQFFGPGTRLTVL.

The rearrangement joins TRBV30 to TRBJ2-5; perhaps TRBD2 as D (6 bases). Germline values: CDR1 GTSNPN, CDR2 SVGIG (reference sequence). Trimming removed 4 bases from V and 4 bases from J, with 16 bases in between. The CDR3 is made up of 14 amino acids. This CDR3 reads CAWTPLGRTETQYF. CDR3 coding DNA: TGTGCCTGGACCCCATTAGGGAGGACAGAGACCCAGTACTTC.

The genes are TRBV6-6 and TRBJ2-5; possible D gene TRBD2, 5 bases. The CDR3 runs 12 residues. V was clipped by 4 bases and J by 7 bases, with 10 bases between them. From germline, CDR1 is MNHNY and CDR2 SVGAGI (reference sequence). CDR3 loop: CASSLALGTQYF. The CDR3 region has the DNA TGTGCCAGCAGTTTAGCACTAGGGACCCAGTACTTC.

This rearrangement joins TRBV5-1 to TRBJ2-7, with D possibly matching TRBD1 (6 bases). Trimming took off 4 bases at V and 6 bases at J, with 11 bases between the two ends. The CDR3 has 12 amino acids. Germline CDR1 SGHRS, CDR2 YFSETQ. CDR3 coding DNA: TGCGCCAGCAGCAATACAGGGCTCGAGCAGTACTTC. Translation: CASSNTGLEQYF.

The chain joins TRBV4-1 to TRBJ2-3; D is perhaps TRBD2 (5 bases). The length of the CDR3 is 16 residues. V was trimmed by 1 base and J by 2 bases, leaving 13 bases between them. The germline CDR1 and CDR2 sequences are MGHRA and YSYEKL. CDR3 loop: CASSQGAEGFTDTQYF. The CDR3 DNA follows: TGCGCCAGCAGCCAAGGAGCGGAAGGATTCACAGATACGCAGTATTTT.

The V gene is TRBV7-2, the J gene TRBJ1-3, with a possible D match to TRBD1 (5 bases). This CDR3 spans 16 amino acids. V dropped 5 bases and J dropped 0 bases, with 14 bases sitting between them. Per the germline V gene, CDR1 is SGHTA and CDR2 is FQGNSA. CDR3 bases: TGTGCCAGCAGCCCACGTGGGGGTAGCTCTGGAAACACCATATATTTT. Amino acids: CASSPRGGSSGNTIYF.

The rearrangement links TRBV18 to TRBJ2-3, with 11 nucleotides matching TRBD2. Looked up from germline, CDR1 is KGHSH and CDR2 is LQKENI. The ends lost 2 bases at V and 1 base at J; junction bases unmatched: 5. This CDR3 region has 17 residues. CDR3 nucleotide sequence: TGTGCCAGCTCACCAATGGGACTAGCGGCCGGCACAGATACGCAGTATTTT. It is translated as CASSPMGLAAGTDTQYF.

The chain employs TRBV30 and TRBJ2-7; D possibly corresponds to TRBD2 (6 bases). The CDR3 has 14 amino acids. Germline V lookup: CDR1 GTSNPN, CDR2 SVGIG (reference sequence). V was shortened by 3 bases and J by 5 bases, with 17 bases between the two germline ends. CDR3 nucleotides: TGTGCCTGGAGGGTTTGGCAGGGAGGCGACGAGCAGTACTTC. Amino acids: CAWRVWQGGDEQYF.

The chain recombines TRBV5-1 with TRBJ2-3; D unclear. The germline V and J ends were trimmed by 1 base and 0 bases, with 6 bases remaining between them. Germline V lookup: CDR1 SGHRS, CDR2 YFSETQ. The CDR3 consists of 14 residues. CDR3 sequence reads: CASSLTLSTDTQYF. CDR3 bases: TGCGCCAGCAGCTTGACGCTCAGCACAGATACGCAGTATTTT.

The V gene is TRBV7-2, the J gene TRBJ2-5, with unresolved D. Germline values: CDR1 SGHTA, CDR2 FQGNSA. This CDR3 has 14 residues. Trimming removed 5 bases from V and 3 bases from J, with 13 bases in between. CDR3 sequence reads: CASSPAWEEETQYF. The CDR3 DNA reads TGTGCCAGCAGCCCGGCTTGGGAAGAAGAGACCCAGTACTTC.

This chain links TRBV6-5 with TRBJ2-7; 8 bases align to TRBD2. The CDR3 consists of 14 residues. The ends lost 7 bases at V and 4 bases at J; junction bases unmatched: 9. Germline values: CDR1 MNHEY, CDR2 SVGAGI. For the CDR3, the DNA is TGTGCCAGCATCGGCCAGCGGGAGACGTACGAGCAGTACTTC. Translating gives CASIGQRETYEQYF.